This TCR beta chain was sequenced during a study of CD8 T cells in ankylosing spondylitis. General observations from the study: In peripheral blood, disease-linked CD8+ clones occurred at relatively low frequencies.

V lost 7 bases, J lost 3 bases, and 15 bases lay in between. The germline CDR1 and CDR2 sequences are SGHTA and FQGNSA. The CDR3 has 15 residues. This clonotype was observed a handful of times. As yet, its antigen is unknown. TCRdb re-called the 5' RACE reads through MiXCR, storing one row per CDR3 protein. This sample yields some 350,000 distinct CDR3 sequences, of which under 15% are seen a single time; 0.95% to 1.4% belongs to the top ten. Sequenced: blood, either unsorted or a sorted T cell fraction (not recorded which). The chain carries TRBV7-2 and TRBJ2-2, with a tentative D call TRBD1 (5 bases). This clonotype was sampled from a male donor with ankylosing spondylitis or in good health (not recorded which). The CDR3 loop reads CASKFQDTDTGELFF. CDR3 DNA sequence: TGTGCCAGCAAATTCCAGGACACCGACACCGGGGAGCTGTTTTTT. The full variable domain, completed using reference TRBV7-2 and TRBJ2-2, is GAGVSQSPSNKVTEKGKDVELRCDPISGHTALYWYRQSLGQGLEFLIYFQGNSAPDKSGLPSDRFSAERTGGSVSTLTIQRTQQEDSAVYLCASKFQDTDTGELFFGEGSRLTVL.